These 25 T cell receptor beta chains were sequenced from one sample in a study of identical twins. TCRdb reanalysed the 5' RACE reads using MiXCR and keeps one entry per CDR3 protein. This sample has a few hundred thousand distinct CDR3 sequences, with 13% to 15% found just once. This same sample was also taken into another study, of yellow fever vaccine responses in identical twins.

The source material was CD4+ T cells sorted from blood. These receptors originate from a woman aged 18-30 years in good health.

This rearrangement joins TRBV15 to TRBJ1-1; no clear D gene. Deletions cut 3 bases from V and 1 base from J, with 9 bases between. The CDR3 is 14 amino acids. Per the germline V gene, CDR1 is LNHNV and CDR2 is YYDKDF (reference sequence). CDR3 region: CATSRRNQNTEAFF. CDR3 sequence (DNA): TGTGCCACCAGCAGGCGAAACCAGAACACTGAAGCTTTCTTT. The full variable domain, with the rest looked up from reference TRBV15 and TRBJ1-1, is DAMVIQNPRYQVTQFGKPVTLSCSQTLNHNVMYWYQQKSSQAPKLLFHYYDKDFNNEADTPDNFQSRRPNTSFCFLDIRSPGLGDTAMYLCATSRRNQNTEAFFGQGTRLTVV.

This clonotype was detected many times. J is TRBJ2-2 and V is TRBV12-3 or TRBV12-4; a possible D gene is TRBD1 (5 bases). V was pared by 3 bases and J by 0 bases, with 8 bases between. The CDR3 contains 15 residues. The CDR3 DNA sequence: TGTGCCAGCAGTTTCTCCAGGGCGAACACCGGGGAGCTGTTTTTT. Its protein is CASSFSRANTGELFF.

The chain couples TRBV7-8 to TRBJ1-1, with D uncertain. Trimming stripped 2 bases from V and 3 bases from J, with 7 bases between. The CDR3 has 13 residues. CDR1 SGHVS and CDR2 FQNEAQ come from the germline V gene. The CDR3 region is CASSLRRYTEAFF. As DNA, the CDR3 is TGTGCCAGCAGCTTACGGAGGTACACTGAAGCTTTCTTT. Together with reference TRBV7-8 and TRBJ1-1, the CDR3 gives the full variable domain: GAGVSQSPRYKVAKRGQDVALRCDPISGHVSLFWYQQALGQGPEFLTYFQNEAQLDKSGLPSDRFFAERPEGSVSTLKIQRTQQEDSAVYLCASSLRRYTEAFFGQGTRLTVV.

The rearrangement links TRBV7-2 to TRBJ2-7, with TRBD1 matching over 12 bases. The length of the CDR3 is 15 residues. The trim removed 6 bases at V and 4 bases at J, leaving 7 bases unmatched. Germline values: CDR1 SGHTA, CDR2 FQGNSA. Written as DNA, the CDR3 is TGTGCCAGCAGACCCGGGACAGGGGGCTTGTACGAGCAGTACTTC. It yields the protein CASRPGTGGLYEQYF.

About this clonotype itself: A much bigger clone sits one base away, suggesting this may be a read error. The gene calls are TRBV15 and TRBJ2-1, with a weak D call TRBD2 (6 bases). Matching the DNA end better, TRBJ2-7 makes the J call doubtful. This CDR3 has 18 amino acids. Per the germline V gene, CDR1 is LNHNV and CDR2 is YYDKDF (reference sequence). The CDR3 DNA sequence: TGTGCCACCAGCAGTTCTGGGGGGTCGGTTGGCTCCTACAATGAGCAGTACTTC. Protein product: CATSSSGGSVGSYNEQYF.

The CDR3, as DNA: TGTGCCAGCAGGCGTCTTACAGGGGGCGTCAACACCGGGGAGCTGTTTTTT. This codes for CASRRLTGGVNTGELFF. The V call is TRBV6-1, the J call TRBJ2-2; 9 positions match TRBD1. V lost 6 bases and J lost 2; bases outside the gene matches: 10. The CDR3 extends over 17 amino acids. Germline CDR1 MNHNS, CDR2 SASEGT.

This clonotype was observed at least ten times. The genes are TRBV11-1 and TRBJ2-1; D not certain. The V gene lost 5 bases and the J gene lost 4 bases, with 9 bases spanning the gap. The CDR3 has 13 amino acids. The germline gives CDR1 SGHAT, CDR2 FQDESV (reference sequence). CDR3 region: CASSDAYYNEQFF. The CDR3, as DNA: TGTGCCAGCAGCGACGCCTATTACAATGAGCAGTTCTTC. Based on the CDR3 plus reference TRBV11-1 and TRBJ2-1, the full variable domain is EAEVAQSPRYKITEKSQAVAFWCDPISGHATLYWYRQILGQGPELLVQFQDESVVDDSQLPKDRFSAERLKGVDSTLKIQPAELGDSAMYLCASSDAYYNEQFFGPGTRLTVL.

This clonotype was seen a few times. This rearrangement joins TRBV5-1 to TRBJ2-1, with a possible D match to TRBD2 (5 bases). The length of the CDR3 is 14 residues. V dropped 2 bases and J dropped 6 bases, with 12 bases sitting between them. CDR1 and CDR2 from the germline V gene are SGHRS and YFSETQ. The CDR3 loop reads CASSLGGSGNEQFF. The DNA for the CDR3 is TGCGCCAGCAGCTTAGGTGGGAGCGGCAATGAGCAGTTCTTC.

This clonotype was observed a handful of times. The J gene is TRBJ2-3, the V gene TRBV3-1; 9 nucleotides agree with TRBD1. Germline V gene lookup returns CDR1 LGHDT and CDR2 YNNKEL (reference sequence). Losses at the gene ends were 3 bases for V and 3 bases for J; bases not matched to a gene: 4. CDR3 size: 15 residues. CDR3 coding DNA: TGTGCCAGCAGCCACCGGGACAGGGAGACAGATACGCAGTATTTT. It is translated as CASSHRDRETDTQYF.

This clonotype was found a few times. The gene calls are TRBV20-1 and TRBJ2-3; D may match TRBD1 or TRBD2 (6 bases each). CDR3 length equals 15 residues. V was pared by 1 base and J by 4 bases, with 15 bases between. The germline CDR1 and CDR2 sequences are DFQATT and SNEGSKA (reference sequence). CDR3 residues: CSARVRPGGPDTQYF. In nucleotides, the CDR3 is TGCAGTGCTAGAGTACGGCCCGGGGGCCCAGATACGCAGTATTTT.

This chain connects TRBV7-2 to TRBJ2-3, with D hard to call. From germline, CDR1 is SGHTA and CDR2 FQGNSA. This CDR3 comprises 16 residues. V was pared by 1 base and J by 0 bases, with 11 bases between. The CDR3 DNA reads TGTGCCAGCAGCTTAGATCCGGACCTTAGCACAGATACGCAGTATTTT. It is translated as CASSLDPDLSTDTQYF.

The gene calls are TRBV28 and TRBJ2-7, with 9 nucleotides matching TRBD2. J gave up 3 bases and V 5 bases, and 11 bases lay outside the gene matches. The CDR3 runs 16 residues. Germline lookup yields CDR1 MDHEN and CDR2 SYDVKM. The CDR3 spells CASSQISGTSHYEQYF. CDR3 nucleotide sequence: TGTGCCAGCAGTCAAATTTCCGGGACTAGCCACTACGAGCAGTACTTC. The full variable domain, with the rest looked up from reference TRBV28 and TRBJ2-7, is DVKVTQSSRYLVKRTGEKVFLECVQDMDHENMFWYRQDPGLGLRLIYFSYDVKMKEKGDIPEGYSVSREKKERFSLILESASTNQTSMYLCASSQISGTSHYEQYFGPGTRLTVT.

This clonotype has only a few counts. J is TRBJ2-3 and V is TRBV24-1, with TRBD1 matching 11 bases. V lost 8 bases and J lost 2; bases outside the gene matches: 5. CDR1 and CDR2 from the germline V gene are KGHDR and SFDVKD. The CDR3 sequence is 15 residues long. CDR3 DNA: TGTGCCACCACGCTGGGACAGGGGGACACAGATACGCAGTATTTT. This gives the protein CATTLGQGDTDTQYF.

This clonotype was counted many times. The CDR3 spells CASSWGSNQPQHF. The CDR3 DNA follows: TGCGCCAGCAGCTGGGGGAGCAATCAGCCCCAGCATTTT. The rearrangement joins TRBV5-1 to TRBJ1-5, with D possibly TRBD1 on 5 matching bases. Germline lookup yields CDR1 SGHRS and CDR2 YFSETQ. The V end lost 3 bases, the J end lost 1 base, and 5 bases lay between the germline ends. This CDR3 comprises 13 residues.

The chain uses TRBV4-2 and TRBJ2-7; D unresolved. CDR3 length: 14 amino acids. V was pared by 4 bases and J by 3 bases, with 13 bases between. CDR1 and CDR2 from the germline V gene are LGHNA and YNFKEQ. In nucleotides, the CDR3 is TGTGCCAGCAGCCCCGCGCCTCTCTGCTACGAGCAGTACTTC. Translated: CASSPAPLCYEQYF.

The sample holds many counts of this clonotype. The chain couples TRBV12-3 or TRBV12-4 to TRBJ2-1; 9 bases line up with TRBD2. V lost 10 bases, J lost 2 bases, and 3 bases stayed unmatched. The length of the CDR3 is 13 residues. The CDR3 DNA sequence: TGTGCCACGAGCGGGGGGCCCTACAATGAGCAGTTCTTC. Protein: CATSGGPYNEQFF.

The chain is built from TRBV7-9 and TRBJ2-7, with 7 nucleotides matching TRBD1. V was clipped by 1 base and J by 0 bases; unmatched bases: 9. The CDR3 totals 17 residues. Germline assignment: CDR1 SEHNR and CDR2 FQNEAQ (reference sequence). CDR3 sequence reads: CASSLVKQGSPSYEQYF. Written as DNA, the CDR3 is TGTGCCAGCAGCTTAGTCAAACAGGGGAGTCCCTCCTACGAGCAGTACTTC.

This clonotype was picked up a small number of times. The J gene is TRBJ2-5, the V gene TRBV2; D is unclear. Germline V gene data show CDR1 as SNHLY and CDR2 as FYNNEI. V was trimmed by 3 bases and J by 0 bases, leaving 14 bases between them. The CDR3 is 16 residues long. The CDR3 DNA follows: TGTGCCAGCAGTGACTTAGGTACCGGGTACCAAGAGACCCAGTACTTC. The encoded protein is CASSDLGTGYQETQYF.

This clonotype was found many times. The gene calls are TRBV5-1 and TRBJ1-1; 9 bases line up with TRBD1. Losses at the gene ends were 3 bases for V and 4 bases for J; bases not matched to a gene: 7. CDR3 length: 15 amino acids. Germline CDR1 reads SGHRS; CDR2 reads YFSETQ. Here the CDR3 reads CASSSDPTGGTEAFF. CDR3 DNA sequence: TGCGCCAGCAGCTCGGACCCGACAGGGGGCACTGAAGCTTTCTTT.

The genes are TRBV21-1 and TRBJ2-7; the table's D call, TRBD1, was not checked against the DNA. TRBV21-1 is a documented pseudogene. This CDR3 has 20 residues. Written as DNA, the CDR3 is TGTGCCAGCAGCTCCAGGGACCTAAACCGGGGGCCGCCCTTGGACTACGAGCAGTACTTC. This codes for CASSSRDLNRGPPLDYEQYF.

DNA for the CDR3: TGTGCCAGCAGCTTATCCCCCTTCACAGATACGCAGTATTTT. Protein: CASSLSPFTDTQYF. J is TRBJ2-3 and V is TRBV11-3; D gene uncertain. Germline V gene sequence: CDR1 SGHNT, CDR2 YENEEA. This CDR3 is built from 14 residues. V lost 2 bases, J lost 2 bases, and 8 bases lay in between.

Only a few counts were recorded for this clonotype. CDR3 nucleotide sequence: TGTGCCAGCAGGGGCGGGAACACCTACAATGAGCAGTTCTTC. This translates into CASRGGNTYNEQFF. The chain is built from TRBV12-3 or TRBV12-4 and TRBJ2-1; the D gene is possibly TRBD2 (6 bases). The CDR3 has 14 residues. Trimming took 6 bases from V and 2 from J, leaving 11 bases between them.

This clonotype has only a few counts. The rearrangement links TRBV4-3 to TRBJ2-1; D is ambiguous. The length of the CDR3 is 13 residues. Trimming pared 5 bases from V and 0 bases from J, leaving 5 bases between. Germline V gene data show CDR1 as LGHNA and CDR2 as YSLEER. As DNA, the CDR3 is TGCGCCAGCAGCAAGAGCTCCTACAATGAGCAGTTCTTC. Translation gives CASSKSSYNEQFF.

In its sample, this clonotype was seen a few times. The rearrangement uses TRBV20-1 and TRBJ2-1, with a tentative D call TRBD1 (5 bases). The CDR3 is 13 residues long. CDR1 is DFQATT and CDR2 is SNEGSKA in the germline V gene (reference sequence). DNA for the CDR3: TGCAGCTCCCCCGGCAGGGTTGGCAATGAGCAGTTCTTC. Protein: CSSPGRVGNEQFF.

Ten or more counts support this clonotype. CDR3 sequence (DNA): TGTGCCAGCAGTGATGGTGGGGTGGGGCCCCAGCATTTT. This sequence encodes CASSDGGVGPQHF. The rearrangement joins TRBV6-1 to TRBJ1-5; D is unclear. The CDR3 has 13 amino acids. Looked up from germline, CDR1 is MNHNS and CDR2 is SASEGT. The ends were cut back, 3 bases at V and 9 bases at J, with 12 bases in the middle.